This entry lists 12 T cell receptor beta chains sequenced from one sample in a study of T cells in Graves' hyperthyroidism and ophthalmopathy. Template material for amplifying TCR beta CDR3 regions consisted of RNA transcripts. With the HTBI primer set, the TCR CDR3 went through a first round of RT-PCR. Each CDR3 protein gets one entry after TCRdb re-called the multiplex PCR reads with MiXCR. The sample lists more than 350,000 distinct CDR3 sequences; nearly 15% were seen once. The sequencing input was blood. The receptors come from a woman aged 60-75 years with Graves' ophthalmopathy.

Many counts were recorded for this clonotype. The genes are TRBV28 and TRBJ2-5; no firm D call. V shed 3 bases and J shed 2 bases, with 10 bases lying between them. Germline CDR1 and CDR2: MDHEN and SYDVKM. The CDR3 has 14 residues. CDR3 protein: CASSFVGMQETQYF. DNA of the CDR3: TGTGCCAGCAGTTTCGTGGGGATGCAAGAGACCCAGTACTTC. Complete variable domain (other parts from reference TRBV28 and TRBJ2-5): DVKVTQSSRYLVKRTGEKVFLECVQDMDHENMFWYRQDPGLGLRLIYFSYDVKMKEKGDIPEGYSVSREKKERFSLILESASTNQTSMYLCASSFVGMQETQYFGPGTRLLVL.

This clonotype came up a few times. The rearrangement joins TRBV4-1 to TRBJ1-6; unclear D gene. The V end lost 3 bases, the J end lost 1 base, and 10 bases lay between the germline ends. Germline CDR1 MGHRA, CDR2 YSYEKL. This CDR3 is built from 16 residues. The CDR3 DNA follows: TGCGCCAGCAGCCATGTGAGTGGGTCCTATAATTCACCCCTCCACTTT. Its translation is CASSHVSGSYNSPLHF.

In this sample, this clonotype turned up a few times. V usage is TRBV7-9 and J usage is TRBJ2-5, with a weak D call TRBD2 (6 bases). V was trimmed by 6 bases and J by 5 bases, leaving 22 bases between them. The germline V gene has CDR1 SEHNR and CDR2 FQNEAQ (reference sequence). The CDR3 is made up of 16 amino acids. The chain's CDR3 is CASSQQLAIAGETQYF. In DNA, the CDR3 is TGTGCCAGCAGTCAACAACTAGCCATAGCCGGGGAGACCCAGTACTTC.

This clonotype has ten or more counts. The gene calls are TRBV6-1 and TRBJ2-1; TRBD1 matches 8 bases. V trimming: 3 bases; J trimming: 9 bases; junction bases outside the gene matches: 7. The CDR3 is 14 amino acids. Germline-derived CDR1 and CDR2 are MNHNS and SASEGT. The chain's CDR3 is CASSDVQGAGEQFF. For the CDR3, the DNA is TGTGCCAGCAGTGATGTCCAGGGGGCGGGTGAGCAGTTCTTC.

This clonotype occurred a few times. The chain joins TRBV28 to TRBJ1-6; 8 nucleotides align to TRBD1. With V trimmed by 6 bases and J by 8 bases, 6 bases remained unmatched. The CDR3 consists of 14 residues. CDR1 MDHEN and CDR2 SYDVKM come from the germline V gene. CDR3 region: CASRPDREHSPLHF. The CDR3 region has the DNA TGTGCCAGCAGGCCGGACAGGGAACATTCACCCCTCCACTTT.

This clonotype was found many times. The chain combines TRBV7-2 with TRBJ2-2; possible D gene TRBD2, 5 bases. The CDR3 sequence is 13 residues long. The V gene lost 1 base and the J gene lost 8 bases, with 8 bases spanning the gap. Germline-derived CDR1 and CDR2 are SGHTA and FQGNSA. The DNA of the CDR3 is TGTGCCAGCAGCTTAGGAGGGATGGGGGAGCTGTTTTTT. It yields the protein CASSLGGMGELFF.

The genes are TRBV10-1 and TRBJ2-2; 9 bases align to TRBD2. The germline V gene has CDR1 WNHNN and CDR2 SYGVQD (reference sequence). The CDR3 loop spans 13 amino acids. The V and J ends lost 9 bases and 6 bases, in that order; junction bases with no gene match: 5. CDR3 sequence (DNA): TGCGCCAGTGGGACTAGCCAGTCCGGGGAGCTGTTTTTT. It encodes CASGTSQSGELFF.

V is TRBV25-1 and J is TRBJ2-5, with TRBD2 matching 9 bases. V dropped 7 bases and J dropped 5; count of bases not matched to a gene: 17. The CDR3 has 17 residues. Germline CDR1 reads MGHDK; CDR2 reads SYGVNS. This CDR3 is CASTTGAVGLARETQYF. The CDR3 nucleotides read TGTGCCAGCACGACGGGGGCCGTGGGACTAGCCAGGGAGACCCAGTACTTC. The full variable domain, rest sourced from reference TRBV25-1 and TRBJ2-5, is EADIYQTPRYLVIGTGKKITLECSQTMGHDKMYWYQQDPGMELHLIHYSYGVNSTEKGDLSSESTVSRIRTEHFPLTLESARPSHTSQYLCASTTGAVGLARETQYFGPGTRLLVL.

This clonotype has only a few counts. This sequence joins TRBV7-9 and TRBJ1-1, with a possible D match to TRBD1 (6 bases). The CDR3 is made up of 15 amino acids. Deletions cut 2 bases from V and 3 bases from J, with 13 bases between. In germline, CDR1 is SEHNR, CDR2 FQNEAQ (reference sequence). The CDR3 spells CASSLKGNRDTEAFF. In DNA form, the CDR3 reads TGTGCCAGCAGCTTAAAGGGAAACAGGGACACTGAAGCTTTCTTT.

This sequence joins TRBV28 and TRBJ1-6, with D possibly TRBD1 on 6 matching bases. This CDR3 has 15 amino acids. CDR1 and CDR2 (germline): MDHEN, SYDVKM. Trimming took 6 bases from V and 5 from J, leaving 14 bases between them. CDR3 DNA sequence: TGTGCCAGCAGGGGACCAGGGGAGGATAATTCACCCCTCCACTTT. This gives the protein CASRGPGEDNSPLHF.

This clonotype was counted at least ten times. CDR3 protein: CKIGTEVMNTEAFF. The CDR3 region has the DNA TGCAAAATCGGGACAGAAGTAATGAACACTGAAGCTTTCTTT. The genes are TRBV20-1 and TRBJ1-1; 7 nucleotides match TRBD1. The V gene's germline CDR1 is DFQATT and CDR2 SNEGSKA (reference sequence). This CDR3 has 14 residues.

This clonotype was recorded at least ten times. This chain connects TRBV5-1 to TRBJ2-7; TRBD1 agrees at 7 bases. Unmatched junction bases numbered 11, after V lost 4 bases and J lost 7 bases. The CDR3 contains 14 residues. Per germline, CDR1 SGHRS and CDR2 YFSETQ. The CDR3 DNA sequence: TGCGCCAGCAGCCTCGGACAGGCCCCGGGGGAGCAGTACTTC. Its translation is CASSLGQAPGEQYF.